This T cell receptor beta chain was profiled in a study of T cell responses to AZD1222 COVID-19 vaccine. The study's findings and limits: The number of AZD1222 recipients seropositive at baseline was only 5 to 7. Spike-wide vaccine-associated CD4 TCRs dominated at 160-218 and 743-854.

Concerning this clone itself: Its cognate antigen is unknown.

Generated by immunoSEQ multiplex PCR, the TCRdb table keeps only in-frame clones and is missing some. This sample carries about 120,000 clones, just under 90% of them seen once, and the ten largest clones take roughly an eighth. V lost 6 bases to trimming and J lost 0 bases; unmatched junction nucleotides: 5. The CDR3 runs 14 residues. CDR1 and CDR2 (germline): SQVTM, ANQGSEA. Source: peripheral blood, taken on day 0 of AZD1222 vaccination. The V and J genes are TRBV29-1 and TRBJ2-1, with 7 bases lining up with TRBD1. The sequence was collected from an adult in good health. The CDR3 protein is CSVLTGSSYNEQFF. The CDR3 nucleotides are TGCAGCGTCCTGACAGGGAGCTCCTACAATGAGCAGTTCTTC.